A single sample is the source of the 25 T cell receptor beta chains below, sequenced in a study of T cell responses to AZD1222 COVID-19 vaccine. Profiling relied on immunoSEQ multiplex PCR, and the TCRdb table lists in-frame clones only, not all of them. The top ten hold 6.9% of the sample, which has some 60,000 clones, around 88% seen once. This specimen consisted of peripheral blood, obtained 28 days after the second AZD1222 dose. Receptors were obtained from an adult who received the AZD1222 COVID-19 vaccine.

This chain links TRBV4-1 with TRBJ1-6; 10 bases align to TRBD1. The germline V gene encodes CDR1 MGHRA and CDR2 YSYEKL. Unmatched junction bases numbered 1, after V lost 1 base and J lost 7 bases. This CDR3 spans 15 amino acids. The CDR3 DNA follows: TGCGCCAGCAGCCAAGGACAGGGGGCAAATTCACCCCTCCACTTT. Translating it yields CASSQGQGANSPLHF.

The CDR3 sequence: CAISEGPGNTGELFF. As DNA, the CDR3 is TGTGCCATCAGTGAGGGGCCAGGGAACACCGGGGAGCTGTTTTTT. This chain uses TRBV10-3 with TRBJ2-2, with D hard to call. Germline-derived CDR1 and CDR2 are ENHRY and SYGVKD. There are 15 residues in the CDR3. V was pared by 2 bases and J by 1 base, with 8 bases between.

The chain recombines TRBV7-2 with TRBJ1-1; D possibly corresponds to TRBD1 (6 bases). The V end was cut by 5 bases, the J end by 4 bases, with 14 bases between. Germline V lookup: CDR1 SGHTA, CDR2 FQGNSA. The CDR3 is made up of 14 amino acids. CDR3 nucleotide sequence: TGTGCCAGCAGCCCCTACAGGGAGGGCACTGAAGCTTTCTTT. It codes for CASSPYREGTEAFF. The whole variable domain, remainder taken from reference TRBV7-2 and TRBJ1-1, is GAGVSQSPSNKVTEKGKDVELRCDPISGHTALYWYRQSLGQGLEFLIYFQGNSAPDKSGLPSDRFSAERTGGSVSTLTIQRTQQEDSAVYLCASSPYREGTEAFFGQGTRLTVV.

This clone showed up just a few times. V and J are TRBV28 and TRBJ2-3; D unclear. CDR1 MDHEN and CDR2 SYDVKM come from the germline V gene. CDR3 length equals 11 residues. Trimming pared 6 bases from V and 7 bases from J, leaving 8 bases between. CDR3 sequence reads: CASSDSYTQYF. The CDR3 DNA is TGTGCCAGCAGCGACTCGTATACGCAGTATTTT.

The chain recombines TRBV6-5 with TRBJ1-2, with D maybe TRBD1 (5 bases). CDR1 is MNHEY and CDR2 is SVGAGI in the germline V gene. There are 14 residues in the CDR3. Trimming removed 7 bases at V and 0 bases at J, with 12 bases between. The CDR3 loop is CASKIGGSNYGYTF. CDR3 nucleotide sequence: TGTGCCAGCAAGATTGGGGGGTCTAACTATGGCTACACCTTC.

This clone has a single count. V and J are TRBV4-3 and TRBJ1-5; unclear D gene. The V gene lost 4 bases and the J gene lost 2 bases, with 18 bases spanning the gap. The CDR3 has 17 residues. Germline V lookup: CDR1 LGHNA, CDR2 YSLEER. CDR3 coding DNA: TGCGCCAGCAGCCCACATAGAGGCAATTTAGGCAATCAGCCCCAGCATTTT. This translates into CASSPHRGNLGNQPQHF.

This chain joins TRBV29-1 and TRBJ1-2, with 7 bases aligning to TRBD1. CDR1 and CDR2 from the germline V gene are SQVTM and ANQGSEA. The CDR3 length is 12 residues. After removal of 6 bases from V and 4 bases from J, the junction contained 5 bases not matched to a gene. CDR3 nucleotide sequence: TGCAGCGTAAGACAGGGCGGCTATGGCTACACCTTC. Protein product: CSVRQGGYGYTF.

This chain joins TRBV21-1 and TRBJ2-1; TRBD2 was called by the table and not checked on the DNA. TRBV21-1 counts as a pseudogene. The CDR3 extends over 16 amino acids. CDR3 sequence reads: CASSNLAFRSVNEQFF. The CDR3 nucleotides read TGTGCCAGCAGCAACCTAGCTTTTCGGTCGGTGAATGAGCAGTTCTTC.

The V gene is TRBV5-1, the J gene TRBJ1-2; TRBD1 matches at 9 bases. CDR1 and CDR2 (germline): SGHRS, YFSETQ. V lost 1 base, J lost 8 bases, and 6 bases stayed unmatched. This CDR3 spans 14 amino acids. For the CDR3, the DNA is TGCGCCAGCAGCTTGCTGGGGACAGGGAACGGCTACACCTTC. As protein: CASSLLGTGNGYTF.

V gene TRBV18 combines with J gene TRBJ1-2; D call uncertain. Between the trimmed V and J ends, which lost 2 bases and 3 bases, there was a span of 16 bases. From germline, CDR1 is KGHSH and CDR2 LQKENI. The CDR3 is 16 residues long. The CDR3 DNA is TGTGCCAGCTCACCAAGGTCAACCGGGGTTGACTATGGCTACACCTTC. Translating gives CASSPRSTGVDYGYTF. Drawing the rest from reference TRBV18 and TRBJ1-2, the complete variable domain is NAGVMQNPRHLVRRRGQEARLRCSPMKGHSHVYWYRQLPEEGLKFMVYLQKENIIDESGMPKERFSAEFPKEGPSILRIQQVVRGDSAAYFCASSPRSTGVDYGYTFGSGTRLTVV.

This chain connects TRBV2 to TRBJ1-5; D remains ambiguous. V lost 6 bases to trimming and J lost 2 bases, with 11 bases between them. The CDR3 is 14 residues long. The germline gives CDR1 SNHLY, CDR2 FYNNEI. This CDR3 reads CASSQGLGNQPQHF. The CDR3 coding sequence is TGTGCCAGCAGCCAAGGGTTGGGCAATCAGCCCCAGCATTTT.

The V call is TRBV7-2, the J call TRBJ2-4; either TRBD1 or TRBD2 may supply D (5 bases each). V lost 5 bases and J 9 bases, leaving 17 bases between the germline ends. CDR1 SGHTA and CDR2 FQGNSA come from the germline V gene. The CDR3 has 14 residues. CDR3 residues: CASSVPGAQGIQYF. In nucleotides, the CDR3 is TGTGCCAGCAGCGTCCCCGGGGCTCAGGGCATTCAGTACTTC. Filled out from reference TRBV7-2 and TRBJ2-4, the complete variable domain reads GAGVSQSPSNKVTEKGKDVELRCDPISGHTALYWYRQSLGQGLEFLIYFQGNSAPDKSGLPSDRFSAERTGGSVSTLTIQRTQQEDSAVYLCASSVPGAQGIQYFGAGTRLSVL.

The chain employs TRBV3-1 (or the pseudogene TRBV3-2) and TRBJ1-2; 7 bases are a match to TRBD1. The J segment lost 4 bases and the V segment lost 3 bases, leaving 11 bases of the junction unmatched. Looked up from germline, CDR1 is LGHDT and CDR2 is YNNKEL (reference sequence). This CDR3 has 16 residues. CDR3 residues: CASSQALPGQPYGYTF. The CDR3 nucleotides are TGTGCCAGCAGCCAGGCTTTACCGGGACAGCCCTATGGCTACACCTTC.

The chain joins TRBV4-3 to TRBJ1-2, with a tentative D call TRBD1 (6 bases). The germline V gene has CDR1 LGHNA and CDR2 YSLEER. Trimming shortened V by 0 bases and J by 5 bases, and 22 bases separated the two germline ends. CDR3 length: 18 amino acids. The CDR3 DNA follows: TGCGCCAGCAGCCAAGATTGGGGGGGACACAACACGATTTATGGCTACACCTTC. This sequence encodes CASSQDWGGHNTIYGYTF.

The V call is TRBV5-1, the J call TRBJ2-7, with D tentatively TRBD1 or TRBD2 (5 bases each). Germline V gives CDR1 SGHRS, CDR2 YFSETQ. The CDR3 extends over 15 amino acids. Trimming left V 3 bases short and J 2 bases short, with 15 bases between. The CDR3 DNA sequence: TGCGCCAGCAGCTCCTTAGGGACGGCAGCCTACGAGCAGTACTTC. Encoded protein: CASSSLGTAAYEQYF.

This chain joins TRBV6-1 and TRBJ2-2; D unclear. CDR3 length: 13 residues. CDR1 and CDR2 from the germline V gene are MNHNS and SASEGT. Trimming pared 6 bases from V and 1 base from J, leaving 6 bases between. The CDR3 bases are TGTGCCAGCAGGAACCAGAACACCGGGGAGCTGTTTTTT. Translating gives CASRNQNTGELFF.

The chain combines TRBV10-3 with TRBJ1-1, with D maybe TRBD1 (6 bases). The CDR3 contains 15 residues. Trimming shortened V by 0 bases and J by 0 bases, and 8 bases separated the two germline ends. Germline loops: CDR1 ENHRY, CDR2 SYGVKD. Here the CDR3 DNA reads TGTGCCATCAGTGAGTCGCAGGGGCTGAACACTGAAGCTTTCTTT. This codes for CAISESQGLNTEAFF.

This chain joins TRBV11-1 and TRBJ2-7; no clear D gene. The CDR3 is 13 residues long. CDR1 is SGHAT, CDR2 FQDESV, per germline (reference sequence). V was trimmed by 3 bases and J by 5 bases, leaving 11 bases between them. The CDR3 nucleotides are TGTGCCAGCAGCTTGAATGGAAATGACGAGCAGTACTTC. This sequence encodes CASSLNGNDEQYF.

The rearrangement joins TRBV3-1 (or the pseudogene TRBV3-2) to TRBJ2-1; tentative D call: TRBD2 (5 bases). This CDR3 contains 14 residues. The V and J ends lost 2 bases and 9 bases respectively, with 14 bases between them. Germline loops: CDR1 LGHDT, CDR2 YNNKEL (reference sequence). CDR3 sequence: CASSQRTQHGEQFF. The CDR3, as DNA: TGTGCCAGCAGCCAAAGGACTCAACACGGTGAGCAGTTCTTC.

The rearrangement links TRBV28 to TRBJ1-6; perhaps TRBD1 as D (5 bases). V was pared by 5 bases and J by 10 bases, with 15 bases between. CDR3 length equals 14 residues. The germline gives CDR1 MDHEN, CDR2 SYDVKM. CDR3 in amino acids: CASSPGTSTSPLHF. The CDR3 DNA sequence: TGTGCCAGCAGTCCCGGGACTTCGACATCACCCCTCCACTTT.

In nucleotides, the CDR3 is TGTGCCAGCAGCCTCGGTGAGCAGGGGGCGCGGGGCTATGGCTACACCTTC. It translates to CASSLGEQGARGYGYTF. The rearrangement links TRBV3-1 (or the pseudogene TRBV3-2) to TRBJ1-2; TRBD1 aligns across 8 bases. V lost 4 bases and J lost 4; bases outside the gene matches: 14. Germline V gene lookup returns CDR1 LGHDT and CDR2 YNNKEL (reference sequence). The CDR3 is 17 residues long.

The chain recombines TRBV28 with TRBJ1-5; a possible D gene is TRBD1 (5 bases). The V end was cut by 6 bases, the J end by 5 bases, with 14 bases between. Germline V gives CDR1 MDHEN, CDR2 SYDVKM. CDR3 length equals 14 residues. CDR3 loop: CASSHARGDQPQHF. CDR3 sequence (DNA): TGTGCCAGCAGCCACGCGCGGGGGGATCAGCCCCAGCATTTT.

This chain connects TRBV28 to TRBJ2-1; 13 nucleotides agree with TRBD2. This CDR3 has 16 residues. Per germline, CDR1 MDHEN and CDR2 SYDVKM. V shed 4 bases, J shed 7 bases, and the junction held 7 bases outside the gene matches. CDR3 sequence reads: CASSSLGLAGANEQFF. Here the CDR3 DNA reads TGTGCCAGCAGTTCCCTCGGACTAGCGGGAGCGAATGAGCAGTTCTTC.

J is TRBJ1-1 and V is TRBV19; D not certain. The ends were cut back, 1 base at V and 1 base at J, with 7 bases in the middle. The CDR3 is 14 residues long. CDR1 is LNHDA and CDR2 is SQIVND in the germline V gene (reference sequence). The CDR3 sequence: CASSIAWGNTEAFF. CDR3 nucleotides: TGTGCCAGTAGTATAGCGTGGGGGAACACTGAAGCTTTCTTT.

The rearrangement links TRBV19 to TRBJ1-5; the D is unclear. Germline CDR1 LNHDA, CDR2 SQIVND (reference sequence). CDR3 size: 15 residues. V gave up 1 base and J gave up 0 bases, with 7 bases separating them. CDR3 sequence (DNA): TGTGCCAGTAGTATAGTCCCTTATAGCAATCAGCCCCAGCATTTT. The encoded protein is CASSIVPYSNQPQHF.